This TCR beta chain emerged from a study of blood T cell repertoires in COVID-19. Overall study: The cDNA or gDNA used as material had been derived from T cells, B-cell-depleted T cells, or PBMCs.

In the authors' methods: Estimates of nucleated cell counts were drawn from the amplification of reference gene primers. Profiling relied on immunoSEQ multiplex PCR, and the TCRdb table lists in-frame clones only, not all of them. V and J calls and clone size are copied from that table; D and trimming were computed from the DNA. The table lists 200,000 to 300,000 clones, approximately 80% of them singletons. The length of the CDR3 is 14 residues. Germline V gene data show CDR1 as MNHEY and CDR2 as SVGAGI. The V and J ends lost 4 bases and 5 bases, in that order; junction bases with no gene match: 8. The sequence was obtained from a man aged 35 to 55 with acute or convalescent COVID-19. The sequencing input was peripheral blood. This rearrangement joins TRBV6-5 to TRBJ2-7; TRBD2 agrees at 7 bases. CDR3 bases: TGTGCCAGCAGTTTCAGGCGGGAGTCCAACGAGCAGTACTTC. It translates to CASSFRRESNEQYF.